This TCR beta chain was profiled in a study of blood T cell repertoires in COVID-19. Study as a whole: The cDNA or gDNA used as material had been derived from T cells, B-cell-depleted T cells, or PBMCs.

Measured with immunoSEQ multiplex PCR; TCRdb has only the in-frame clones, and not every one. The sample has hundreds of thousands of clones, approximately 80% seen once; the top ten hold 4.7%. The CDR3 is made up of 15 amino acids. Germline assignment: CDR1 KGHSH and CDR2 LQKENI. V lost 1 base to trimming and J lost 5 bases, with 11 bases between them. The origin of this receptor is a woman in her sixties or seventies with acute or convalescent COVID-19. This sequence joins TRBV18 and TRBJ2-2; maybe TRBD1 (5 bases). Sequenced material: peripheral blood. CDR3 sequence reads: CASSPLKQETGELFF. CDR3 nucleotide sequence: TGTGCCAGCTCACCACTCAAACAGGAGACCGGGGAGCTGTTTTTT.